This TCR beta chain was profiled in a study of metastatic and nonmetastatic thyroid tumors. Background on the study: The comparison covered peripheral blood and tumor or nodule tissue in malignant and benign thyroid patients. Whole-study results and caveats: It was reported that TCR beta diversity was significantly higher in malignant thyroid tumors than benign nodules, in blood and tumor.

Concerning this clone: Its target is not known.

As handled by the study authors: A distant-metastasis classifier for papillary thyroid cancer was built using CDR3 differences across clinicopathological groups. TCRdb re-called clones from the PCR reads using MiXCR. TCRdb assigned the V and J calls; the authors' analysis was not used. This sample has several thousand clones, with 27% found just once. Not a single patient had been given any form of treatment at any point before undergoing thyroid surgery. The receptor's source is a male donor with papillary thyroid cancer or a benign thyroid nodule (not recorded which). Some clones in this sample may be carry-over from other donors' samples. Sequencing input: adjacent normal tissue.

The CDR3 region is CASSRRDDTEAFF. The CDR3 nucleotides are TGTGCCAGCAGCCGACGGGACGACACTGAAGCTTTCTTT. The chain employs TRBV6-2 or TRBV6-3 and TRBJ1-1, with D possibly being TRBD1 (5 bases). Germline V gene data show CDR1 as MNHEY and CDR2 as SVGEGT. Trimming took 6 bases from V and 3 from J, leaving 11 bases between them. This CDR3 is built from 13 residues.